This T cell receptor beta chain emerged from a study of blood T cells in healthy people across ages. This clonotype has just a few counts. Its matching antigen is unknown. Study-level points and caveats: Strong correlation linked observed beta diversity and percent naive T cells.

J lost 0 bases, V lost 4 bases, and 5 bases had no gene match. The CDR3 is 16 amino acids. CDR1 and CDR2 from the germline V gene are LGHNA and YSLEER. Through a sample-barcoded 5' primer and a J-beta primer mix, a second PCR was run for roughly 7 to 12 cycles. Via MiXCR, TCRdb re-called the 5' RACE reads, giving one row per CDR3 protein. The table includes more than 600,000 distinct CDR3 sequences, 25% detected once. This sample also appeared in a second study, on T cells of mothers and their children.

The specimen was blood. The receptor comes from a boy between 10 and 17 years old in good health. The chain is built from TRBV4-3 and TRBJ2-2; 7 bases agree with TRBD2. CDR3 residues: CASSPMGGANTGELFF. For the CDR3, the DNA is TGCGCCAGCAGCCCTATGGGAGGGGCGAACACCGGGGAGCTGTTTTTT.